Listed below are T cell receptor beta chains from one sample, sequenced in a study of T-cell memory formation after mild COVID-19. TCRdb analysed the 5' RACE reads with MiXCR anew, one entry per CDR3 protein. The sample includes tens of thousands of distinct CDR3 sequences, 15% to 20% seen only once; the top ten take around 1.4%. Sequencing used PBMCs or a T cell subset sorted from them (not recorded which). These receptor sequences come from an adult who had mild COVID-19 (a few samples of this study predate the infection). Cell type and time point are not known. CDR3s include the opening cysteine and the closing phenylalanine or tryptophan. A D gene is named only where the DNA matches it firmly. Clone size appears in some rows only: once, few, many, or a class for an expanded clone.

>few|NA|TRBV11-1|TRBJ1-1
TGTGCCAGCAGCTTAGGACGTCAGAGGGGAACTGAAGCTTTCTTT
CASSLGRQRGTEAFF
>many|TRBD1|TRBV19|TRBJ1-5
TGTGCCAGTAGTAAGGGGGCTGTTCAGCCCCAGCATTTT
CASSKGAVQPQHF
>many|TRBD1|TRBV14|TRBJ2-7
TGTGCCAGCAGCCACCCCAGGGTGGGGACAGGGGGAAACGAGCAGTACTTC
CASSHPRVGTGGNEQYF
>many|TRBD1|TRBV9|TRBJ2-7
TGTGCCAGCGCGGACAGGGGATCCTACGAGCAGTACTTC
CASADRGSYEQYF
>few|NA|TRBV6-5|TRBJ1-3
TGTGCCAGCAGCCGTACAAGACAAGTCTCTGGAAACACCATATATTTT
CASSRTRQVSGNTIYF
>NA|TRBD1|TRBV4-1|TRBJ1-1
TGCGCCAGCAGCCAGAACAGGGGCGGGGGGACTGAAGCTTTCTTT
CASSQNRGGGTEAFF
>many|NA|TRBV7-3|TRBJ1-6
TGTGCCTCTTCCCGGGATAATAATTCACCCCTCCACTTT
CASSRDNNSPLHF
>few|NA|TRBV18|TRBJ2-1
TGTGCCAGCTCTTCGACCGCCGCTGAGCAGTTCTTC
CASSSTAAEQFF
>NA|TRBD1|TRBV4-2|TRBJ2-6
TGTGCCAGCAGCCTCAACTCCGGGACAGGACGCTCTGGGGCCAACGTCCTGACTTTC
CASSLNSGTGRSGANVLTF
>NA|NA|TRBV12-3/TRBV12-4|TRBJ2-1
TGTGCCAGCAGCAAGGACTCGAGCTCCTACAATGAGCAGTTCTTC
CASSKDSSSYNEQFF
>NA|NA|TRBV18|TRBJ1-1
TGTGCCAGCTCCGGTCGGGACTCCCGGAACACTGAAGCTTTCTTT
CASSGRDSRNTEAFF
>NA|NA|TRBV12-3/TRBV12-4|TRBJ2-2
TGTGCCAGCAGTTTCGGTTCGAGTCGGCTGTTTTTT
CASSFGSSRLFF
>NA|NA|TRBV19|TRBJ1-2
TGTGCCAGTAGTGAACTCCAGCGAGGGACCTACTACACCTTC
CASSELQRGTYYTF
>many|NA|TRBV7-3|TRBJ2-6
TGTGCCAGCAGTCAAGGACTCTCTGGGGCCAACGTCCTGACTTTC
CASSQGLSGANVLTF
>many|NA|TRBV7-9|TRBJ1-1
TGTGCCAGCAGCTTAGGAGGGTCGGACGGCACTGAAGCTTTCTTT
CASSLGGSDGTEAFF
>NA|TRBD2|TRBV29-1|TRBJ2-1
TGCAGCGTTGCAGTCGGGGGGGCCTACAATGAGCAGTTCTTC
CSVAVGGAYNEQFF
>few|TRBD1|TRBV7-8|TRBJ1-1
TGTGCCAGCAGCCGAGGACAGGGGAACACTGAAGCTTTCTTT
CASSRGQGNTEAFF
>many|TRBD1|TRBV4-3|TRBJ2-1
TGCGCCAGCAGCCAAGTGGAGAGGACAGGAGAGTACAATGAGCAGTTCTTC
CASSQVERTGEYNEQFF
>NA|NA|TRBV7-3|TRBJ1-1
TGTGCCAGCAGCTCCCTCCCGGCGGGAAACAACACTGAAGCTTTCTTT
CASSSLPAGNNTEAFF
>NA|NA|TRBV2|TRBJ2-7
TGTGCCAGCAGACTAGAACAGGGTTCTTACGAGCAGTACTTC
CASRLEQGSYEQYF
>NA|NA|TRBV2|TRBJ1-1
TGTGCCAGCAGTGATTCAAGGGACACTGAAGCTTTCTTT
CASSDSRDTEAFF
>many|NA|TRBV5-1|TRBJ2-2
TGCGCCAGCAGCTTAAGAGCGGGCCCGAACACCGGGGAGCTGTTTTTT
CASSLRAGPNTGELFF
>many|NA|TRBV18|TRBJ1-2
TGTGCCAGCTCACCACCTGTCAGAAACTATGGCTACACCTTC
CASSPPVRNYGYTF
>many|NA|TRBV7-3|TRBJ2-3
TGTGCCAGCAGCCAGGACAGTAGCACAGATACGCAGTATTTT
CASSQDSSTDTQYF
>medium-sized|NA|TRBV7-6|TRBJ1-1
TGTGCCAGCAGCCAAATGACATCGGGGACTGAAGCTTTCTTT
CASSQMTSGTEAFF
>few|TRBD1|TRBV5-6|TRBJ1-2
TGTGCCAGCAGCTCTGGAGGGACAGGGGTGAATGGCTACACCTTC
CASSSGGTGVNGYTF
>many|TRBD2|TRBV20-1|TRBJ2-3
TGCAGTGCTAGAGATGGTACTAGCGACGTGGCAGATACGCAGTATTTT
CSARDGTSDVADTQYF
>many|TRBD1|TRBV12-3/TRBV12-4|TRBJ2-3
TGTGCCAGTAAGCCGGGACAGCACACAGATACGCAGTATTTT
CASKPGQHTDTQYF
>NA|NA|TRBV23-1|TRBJ2-1
TGCGCCAGCAGCCTGGAGAAAGAGGACAATGAGCAGTTCTTC
CASSLEKEDNEQFF
>many|TRBD2|TRBV4-2|TRBJ2-3
TGTGCCAGCAGCCAAGTGGGCGGGAGGGCCTCAGATACGCAGTATTTT
CASSQVGGRASDTQYF
>many|TRBD2|TRBV24-1|TRBJ2-1
TGTGCCACCAGTGATTTTGGAACGGGACTAGGTCGTGATGAGCAGTTCTTC
CATSDFGTGLGRDEQFF
>few|TRBD2|TRBV6-2/TRBV6-3|TRBJ2-7
TGTGCCAGCAGTTACTTCGGGACTAGGAGAAAGGAGCAGTACTTC
CASSYFGTRRKEQYF
>many|TRBD1|TRBV5-1|TRBJ2-3
TGCGCCAGCAGCTTGGGGACAGGGTCAGGAGATACGCAGTATTTT
CASSLGTGSGDTQYF
>NA|TRBD2|TRBV7-2|TRBJ2-7
TGTGCCAGCAGCTTAGCGGAGCGGGATCTGTACGAGCAGTACTTC
CASSLAERDLYEQYF
>few|TRBD1|TRBV4-3|TRBJ1-2
TGCGCCAGCAGCCAAGAACCAGTTACAGGGGCCCATGGCTACACCTTC
CASSQEPVTGAHGYTF
>many|NA|TRBV6-1|TRBJ2-7
NA
CASTVGLGTLYF
>medium-sized|NA|TRBV24-1|TRBJ2-1
TGTGCCACCTCGAAAGAACTGGGGAACAATGAGCAGTTCTTC
CATSKELGNNEQFF
>many|NA|TRBV29-1|TRBJ2-3
TGCAGCGTTGAATCTCGGGTAGGAAGAAATACGCAGTATTTT
CSVESRVGRNTQYF
>NA|NA|TRBV7-9|TRBJ1-1
TGTGCCAGCAGCTTAAACGGCCGGAACACTGAAGCTTTCTTT
CASSLNGRNTEAFF
>medium-sized|TRBD1|TRBV10-3|TRBJ2-7
TGTGCCATCAGTGACAGGGGGCCCTCCTACGAGCAGTACTTC
CAISDRGPSYEQYF
>NA|NA|TRBV24-1|TRBJ2-2
TGTGCCACCAGTGACTTAGGGCGGACGAACACCGGGGAGCTGTTTTTT
CATSDLGRTNTGELFF